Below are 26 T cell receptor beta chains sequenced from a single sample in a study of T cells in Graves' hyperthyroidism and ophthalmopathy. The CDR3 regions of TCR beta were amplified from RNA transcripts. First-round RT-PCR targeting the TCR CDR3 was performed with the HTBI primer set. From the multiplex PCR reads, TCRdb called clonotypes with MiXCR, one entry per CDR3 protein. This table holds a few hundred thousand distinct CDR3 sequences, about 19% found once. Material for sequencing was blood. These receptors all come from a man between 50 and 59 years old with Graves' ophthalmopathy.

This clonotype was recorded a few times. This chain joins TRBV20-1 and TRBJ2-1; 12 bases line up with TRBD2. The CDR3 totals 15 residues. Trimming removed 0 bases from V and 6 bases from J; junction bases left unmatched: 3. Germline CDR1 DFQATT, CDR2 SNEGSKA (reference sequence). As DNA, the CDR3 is TGCAGTGCTAGAGATACTAGCGGGAGGCGCAATGAGCAGTTCTTC. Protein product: CSARDTSGRRNEQFF.

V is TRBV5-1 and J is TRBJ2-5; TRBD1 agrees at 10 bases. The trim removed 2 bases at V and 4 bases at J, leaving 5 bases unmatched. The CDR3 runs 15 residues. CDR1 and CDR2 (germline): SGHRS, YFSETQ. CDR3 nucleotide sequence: TGCGCCAGCAGCTTTAGGACAGGGGGGAGAGAGACCCAGTACTTC. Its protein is CASSFRTGGRETQYF.

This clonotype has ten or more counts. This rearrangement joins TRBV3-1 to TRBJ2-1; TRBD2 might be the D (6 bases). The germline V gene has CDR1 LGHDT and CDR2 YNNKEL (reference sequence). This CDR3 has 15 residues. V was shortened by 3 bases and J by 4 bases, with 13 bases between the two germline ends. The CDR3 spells CASSHGREGYNEQFF. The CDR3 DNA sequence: TGTGCCAGCAGCCATGGGCGGGAAGGGTACAATGAGCAGTTCTTC.

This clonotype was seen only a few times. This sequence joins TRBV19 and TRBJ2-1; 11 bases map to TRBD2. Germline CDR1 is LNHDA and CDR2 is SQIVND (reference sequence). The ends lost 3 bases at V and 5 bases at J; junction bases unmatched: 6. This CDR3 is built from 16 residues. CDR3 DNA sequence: TGTGCCAGTAGTATGAAGCTAGCGGGAGGACACAATGAGCAGTTCTTC. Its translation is CASSMKLAGGHNEQFF.

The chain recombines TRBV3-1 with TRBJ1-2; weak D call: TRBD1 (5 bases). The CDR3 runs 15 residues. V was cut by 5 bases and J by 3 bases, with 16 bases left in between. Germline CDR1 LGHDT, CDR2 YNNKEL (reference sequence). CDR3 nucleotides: TGTGCCAGCAGCTTAGAGAAAGGGGAGTACTATGGCTACACCTTC. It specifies CASSLEKGEYYGYTF.

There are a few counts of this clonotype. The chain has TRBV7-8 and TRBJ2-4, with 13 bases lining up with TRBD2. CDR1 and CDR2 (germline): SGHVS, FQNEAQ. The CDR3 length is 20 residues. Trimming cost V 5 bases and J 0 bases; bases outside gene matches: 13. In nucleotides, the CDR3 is TGTGCCAGCAGCCCGGGGGGAGGACTAGCGGGAGAAATAGCCAAAAACATTCAGTACTTC. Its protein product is CASSPGGGLAGEIAKNIQYF. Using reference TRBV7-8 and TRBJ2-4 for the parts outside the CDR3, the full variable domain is GAGVSQSPRYKVAKRGQDVALRCDPISGHVSLFWYQQALGQGPEFLTYFQNEAQLDKSGLPSDRFFAERPEGSVSTLKIQRTQQEDSAVYLCASSPGGGLAGEIAKNIQYFGAGTRLSVL.

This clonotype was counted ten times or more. The chain's CDR3 is CASSRDSNTDTQYF. DNA for the CDR3: TGTGCCAGCAGTAGGGACTCCAACACAGATACGCAGTATTTT. This chain joins TRBV2 and TRBJ2-3; D may be TRBD2 (6 bases). The V gene lost 5 bases and the J gene lost 2 bases, with 11 bases spanning the gap. The CDR3 is 14 amino acids. Germline values: CDR1 SNHLY, CDR2 FYNNEI.

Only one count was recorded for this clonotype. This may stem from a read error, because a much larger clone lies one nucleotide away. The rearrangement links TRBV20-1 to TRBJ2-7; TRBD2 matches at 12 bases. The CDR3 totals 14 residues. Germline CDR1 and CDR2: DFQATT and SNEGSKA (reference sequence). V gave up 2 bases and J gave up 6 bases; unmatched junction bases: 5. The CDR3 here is CSARRTSGISEQYF. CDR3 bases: TGCAGTGCTAGAAGGACTAGCGGGATTTCCGAGCAGTACTTC.

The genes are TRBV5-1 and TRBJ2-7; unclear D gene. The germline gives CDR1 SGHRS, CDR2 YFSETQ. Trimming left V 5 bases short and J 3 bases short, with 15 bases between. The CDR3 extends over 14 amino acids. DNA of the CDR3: TGCGCCAGCAGGTCAGCCCTGAGAAGCTACGAGCAGTACTTC. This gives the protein CASRSALRSYEQYF. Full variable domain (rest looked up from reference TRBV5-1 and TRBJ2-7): KAGVTQTPRYLIKTRGQQVTLSCSPISGHRSVSWYQQTPGQGLQFLFEYFSETQRNKGNFPGRFSGRQFSNSRSEMNVSTLELGDSALYLCASRSALRSYEQYFGPGTRLTVT.

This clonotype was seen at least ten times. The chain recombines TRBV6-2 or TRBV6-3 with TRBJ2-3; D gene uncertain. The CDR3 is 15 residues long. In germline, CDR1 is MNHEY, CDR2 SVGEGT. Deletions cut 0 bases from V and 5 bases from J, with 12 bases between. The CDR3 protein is CASSYSFSRQDTQYF. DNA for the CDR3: TGTGCCAGCAGTTACTCGTTCTCAAGGCAAGATACGCAGTATTTT.

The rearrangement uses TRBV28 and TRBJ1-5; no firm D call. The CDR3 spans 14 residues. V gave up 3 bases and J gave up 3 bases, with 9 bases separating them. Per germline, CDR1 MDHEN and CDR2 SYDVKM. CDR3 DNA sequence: TGTGCCAGCAGTTTGGAAAATCCCAATCAGCCCCAGCATTTT. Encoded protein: CASSLENPNQPQHF.

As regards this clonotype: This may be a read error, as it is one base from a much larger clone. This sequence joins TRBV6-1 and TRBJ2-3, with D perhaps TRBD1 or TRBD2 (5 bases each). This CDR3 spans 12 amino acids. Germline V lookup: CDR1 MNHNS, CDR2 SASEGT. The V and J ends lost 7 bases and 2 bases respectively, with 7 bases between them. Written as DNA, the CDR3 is TGTGCCAGCATCGGGGCCACAGATACGCAGTATTTT. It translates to CASIGATDTQYF.

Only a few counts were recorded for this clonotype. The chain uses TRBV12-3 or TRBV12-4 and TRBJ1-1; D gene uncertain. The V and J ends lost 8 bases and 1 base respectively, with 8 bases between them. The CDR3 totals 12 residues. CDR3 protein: CASGIRNTEAFF. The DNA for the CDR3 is TGTGCCAGCGGGATTAGGAACACTGAAGCTTTCTTT.

CDR3: CASSVASNSYNEQFF. Written as DNA, the CDR3 is TGTGCCAGCAGCGTAGCTAGCAACTCCTACAATGAGCAGTTCTTC. V and J are TRBV9 and TRBJ2-1, with a tentative D call TRBD2 (5 bases). Trimming left V 0 bases short and J 0 bases short, with 7 bases between. From germline, CDR1 is SGDLS and CDR2 YYNGEE. This CDR3 spans 15 amino acids.

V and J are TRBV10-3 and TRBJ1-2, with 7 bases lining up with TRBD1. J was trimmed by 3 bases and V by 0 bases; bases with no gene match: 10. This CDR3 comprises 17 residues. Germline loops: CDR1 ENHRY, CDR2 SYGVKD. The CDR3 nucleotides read TGTGCCATCAGTGAGTCCTGGCGGACAGGCTTAGACTATGGCTACACCTTC. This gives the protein CAISESWRTGLDYGYTF.

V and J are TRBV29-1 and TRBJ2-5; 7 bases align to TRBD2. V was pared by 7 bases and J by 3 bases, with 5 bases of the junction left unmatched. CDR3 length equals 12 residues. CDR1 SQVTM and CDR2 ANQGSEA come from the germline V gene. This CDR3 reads CSAHRGEETQYF. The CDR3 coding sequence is TGCAGCGCCCACCGGGGGGAAGAGACCCAGTACTTC.

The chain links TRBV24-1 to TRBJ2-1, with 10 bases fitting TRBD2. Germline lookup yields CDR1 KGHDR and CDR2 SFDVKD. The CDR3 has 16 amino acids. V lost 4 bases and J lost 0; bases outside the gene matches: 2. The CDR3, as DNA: TGTGCCACCAGTGACGCTAGCGGGAGCTCCTACAATGAGCAGTTCTTC. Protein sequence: CATSDASGSSYNEQFF.

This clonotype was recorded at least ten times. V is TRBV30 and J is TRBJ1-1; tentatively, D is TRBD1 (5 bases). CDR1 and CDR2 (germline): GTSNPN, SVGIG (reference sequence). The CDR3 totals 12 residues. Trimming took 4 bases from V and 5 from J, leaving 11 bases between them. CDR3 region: CAWNPGATEAFF. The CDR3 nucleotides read TGTGCCTGGAATCCCGGGGCAACTGAAGCTTTCTTT. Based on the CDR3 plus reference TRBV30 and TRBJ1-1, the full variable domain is SQTIHQWPATLVQPVGSPLSLECTVEGTSNPNLYWYRQAAGRGLQLLFYSVGIGQISSEVPQNLSASRPQDRQFILSSKKLLLSDSGFYLCAWNPGATEAFFGQGTRLTVV.

CDR3 bases: TGCGCCAGCAGTGACTCCACTGGGCATCACACCGGGGAGCTGTTTTTT. It codes for CASSDSTGHHTGELFF. The V and J genes are TRBV10-2 and TRBJ2-2; D is unclear. V was clipped by 3 bases and J by 3 bases, with 14 bases between them. The CDR3 covers 16 residues. Germline CDR1 is WSHSY and CDR2 is SAAADI.

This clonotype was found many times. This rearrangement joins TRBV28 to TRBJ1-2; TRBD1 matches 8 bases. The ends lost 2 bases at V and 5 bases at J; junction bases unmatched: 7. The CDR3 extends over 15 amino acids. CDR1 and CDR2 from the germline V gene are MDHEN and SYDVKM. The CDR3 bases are TGTGCCAGCAGTTTAACGCAGGGGGCAGGATATGGCTACACCTTC. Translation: CASSLTQGAGYGYTF.

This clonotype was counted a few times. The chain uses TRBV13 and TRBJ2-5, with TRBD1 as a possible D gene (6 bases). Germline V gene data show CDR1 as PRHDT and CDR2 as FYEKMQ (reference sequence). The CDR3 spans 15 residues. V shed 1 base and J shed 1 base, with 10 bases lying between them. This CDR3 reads CASSLEGVGQETQYF. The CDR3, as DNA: TGTGCCAGCAGCTTAGAGGGGGTCGGCCAAGAGACCCAGTACTTC.

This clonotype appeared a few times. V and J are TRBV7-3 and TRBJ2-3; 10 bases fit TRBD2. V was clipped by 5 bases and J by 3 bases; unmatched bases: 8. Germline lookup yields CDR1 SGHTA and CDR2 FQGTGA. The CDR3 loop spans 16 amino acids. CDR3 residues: CASSAGLAEGTDTQYF. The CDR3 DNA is TGTGCCAGCAGCGCAGGACTAGCGGAGGGAACAGATACGCAGTATTTT.

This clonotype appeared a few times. CDR3 in DNA: TGTGCCAGCTCACCAAACGCAGCTAACTATGGCTACACCTTC. It yields the protein CASSPNAANYGYTF. J is TRBJ1-2 and V is TRBV18, with D unresolved. The V gene's germline CDR1 is KGHSH and CDR2 LQKENI. V shed 2 bases and J shed 0 bases, with 7 bases lying between them. The CDR3 is 14 amino acids.

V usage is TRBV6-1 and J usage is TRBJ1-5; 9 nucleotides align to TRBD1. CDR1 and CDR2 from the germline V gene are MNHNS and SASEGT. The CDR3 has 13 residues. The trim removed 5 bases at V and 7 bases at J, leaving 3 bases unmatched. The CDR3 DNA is TGTGCCAGCAGTAACAGGGGGCGACAGCCCCAGCATTTT. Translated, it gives CASSNRGRQPQHF.

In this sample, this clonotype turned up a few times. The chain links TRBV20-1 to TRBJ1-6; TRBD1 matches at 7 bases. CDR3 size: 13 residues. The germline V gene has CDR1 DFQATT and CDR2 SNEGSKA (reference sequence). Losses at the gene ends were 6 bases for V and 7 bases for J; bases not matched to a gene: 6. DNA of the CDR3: TGCAGTGCCACGGGACAGTCCAATTCACCCCTCCACTTT. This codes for CSATGQSNSPLHF.

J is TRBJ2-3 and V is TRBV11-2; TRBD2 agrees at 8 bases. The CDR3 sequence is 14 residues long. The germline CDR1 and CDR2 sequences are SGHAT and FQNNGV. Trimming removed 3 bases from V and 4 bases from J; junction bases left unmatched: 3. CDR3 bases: TGTGCCAGCAGCTTCAGCGGGAGTTCAGATACGCAGTATTTT. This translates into CASSFSGSSDTQYF. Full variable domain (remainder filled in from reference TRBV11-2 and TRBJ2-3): EAGVAQSPRYKIIEKRQSVAFWCNPISGHATLYWYQQILGQGPKLLIQFQNNGVVDDSQLPKDRFSAERLKGVDSTLKIQPAKLEDSAVYLCASSFSGSSDTQYFGPGTRLTVL.